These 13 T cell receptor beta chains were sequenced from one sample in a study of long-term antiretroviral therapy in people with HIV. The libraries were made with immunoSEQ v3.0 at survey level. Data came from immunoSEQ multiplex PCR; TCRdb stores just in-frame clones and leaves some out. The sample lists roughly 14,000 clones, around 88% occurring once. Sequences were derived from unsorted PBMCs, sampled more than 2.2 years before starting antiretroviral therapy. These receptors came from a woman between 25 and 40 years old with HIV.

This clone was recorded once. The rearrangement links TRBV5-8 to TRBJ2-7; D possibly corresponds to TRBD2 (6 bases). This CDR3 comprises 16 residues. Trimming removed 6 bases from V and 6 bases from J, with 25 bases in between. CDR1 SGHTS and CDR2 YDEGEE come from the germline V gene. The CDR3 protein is CASIHRGHGTFGEQYF. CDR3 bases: TGTGCCAGCATACATCGCGGTCATGGGACTTTTGGCGAGCAGTACTTC.

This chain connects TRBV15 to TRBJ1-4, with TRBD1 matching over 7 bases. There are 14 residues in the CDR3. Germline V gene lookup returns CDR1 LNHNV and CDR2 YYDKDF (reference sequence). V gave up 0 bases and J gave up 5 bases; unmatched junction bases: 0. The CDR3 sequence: CATSRDRGNEKLFF. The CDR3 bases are TGTGCCACCAGCAGAGACAGGGGGAATGAAAAACTGTTTTTT.

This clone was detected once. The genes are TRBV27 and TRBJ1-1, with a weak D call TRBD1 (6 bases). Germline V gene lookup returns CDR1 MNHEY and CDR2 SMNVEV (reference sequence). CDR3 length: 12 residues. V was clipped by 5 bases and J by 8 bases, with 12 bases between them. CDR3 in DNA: TGTGCCAGCAGTCAGGGACAACGGGAAGCTTTCTTT. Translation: CASSQGQREAFF.

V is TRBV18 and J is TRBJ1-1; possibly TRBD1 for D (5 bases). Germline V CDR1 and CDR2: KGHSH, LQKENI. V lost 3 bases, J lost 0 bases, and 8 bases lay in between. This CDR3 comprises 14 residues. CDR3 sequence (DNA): TGTGCCAGCTCACCCAGGGTTATGAACACTGAAGCTTTCTTT. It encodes CASSPRVMNTEAFF.

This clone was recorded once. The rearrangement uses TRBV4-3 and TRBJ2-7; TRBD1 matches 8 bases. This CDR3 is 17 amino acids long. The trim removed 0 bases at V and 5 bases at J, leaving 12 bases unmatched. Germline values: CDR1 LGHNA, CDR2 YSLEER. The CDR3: CASSQDFWTGSTDEQYF. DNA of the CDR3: TGCGCCAGCAGCCAAGATTTCTGGACAGGGTCGACAGACGAGCAGTACTTC.

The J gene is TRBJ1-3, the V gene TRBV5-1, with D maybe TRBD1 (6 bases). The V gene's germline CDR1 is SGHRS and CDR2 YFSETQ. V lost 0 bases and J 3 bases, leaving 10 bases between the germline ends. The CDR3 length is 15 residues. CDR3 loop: CASSLVGGGGNTIYF. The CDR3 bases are TGCGCCAGCAGCTTGGTTGGGGGCGGTGGAAACACCATATATTTT.

The CDR3 DNA sequence: TGTGCCAGCTCACCACCGGTGACAGCCGCACTATTCAGCTCTGGAAACACCATATATTTT. This encodes CASSPPVTAALFSSGNTIYF. The rearrangement uses TRBV18 and TRBJ1-3, with D perhaps matching TRBD1 (5 bases). The CDR3 is 20 amino acids. V gave up 0 bases and J gave up 0 bases, with 21 bases separating them. CDR1 and CDR2 (germline): KGHSH, LQKENI.

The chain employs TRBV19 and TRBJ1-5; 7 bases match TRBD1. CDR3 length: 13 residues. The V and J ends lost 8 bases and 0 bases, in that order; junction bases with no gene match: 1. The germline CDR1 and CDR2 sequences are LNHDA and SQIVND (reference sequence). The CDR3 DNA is TGTGCCAGTGCAGGGGGTAGCAATCAGCCCCAGCATTTT. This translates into CASAGGSNQPQHF.

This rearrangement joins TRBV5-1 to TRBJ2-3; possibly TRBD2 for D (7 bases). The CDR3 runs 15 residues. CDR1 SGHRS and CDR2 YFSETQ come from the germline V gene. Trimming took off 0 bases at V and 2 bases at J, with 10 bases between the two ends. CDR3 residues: CASSLVGGATDTQYF. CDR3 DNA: TGCGCCAGCAGCTTGGTTGGGGGGGCCACAGATACGCAGTATTTT. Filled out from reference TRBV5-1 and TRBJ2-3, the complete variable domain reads KAGVTQTPRYLIKTRGQQVTLSCSPISGHRSVSWYQQTPGQGLQFLFEYFSETQRNKGNFPGRFSGRQFSNSRSEMNVSTLELGDSALYLCASSLVGGATDTQYFGPGTRLTVL.

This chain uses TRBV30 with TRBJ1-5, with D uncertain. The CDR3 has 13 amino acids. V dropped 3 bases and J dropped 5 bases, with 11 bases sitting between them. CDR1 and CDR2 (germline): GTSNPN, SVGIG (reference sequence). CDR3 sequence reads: CAWSPYGDQPQHF. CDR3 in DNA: TGTGCCTGGAGCCCGTACGGGGATCAGCCCCAGCATTTT. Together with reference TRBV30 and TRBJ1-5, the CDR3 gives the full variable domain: SQTIHQWPATLVQPVGSPLSLECTVEGTSNPNLYWYRQAAGRGLQLLFYSVGIGQISSEVPQNLSASRPQDRQFILSSKKLLLSDSGFYLCAWSPYGDQPQHFGDGTRLSIL.

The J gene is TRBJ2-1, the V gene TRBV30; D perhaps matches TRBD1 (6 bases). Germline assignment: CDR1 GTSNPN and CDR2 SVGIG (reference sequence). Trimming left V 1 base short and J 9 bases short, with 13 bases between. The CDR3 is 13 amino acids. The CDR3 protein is CAWSGTALGEQFF. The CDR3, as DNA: TGTGCCTGGAGTGGGACAGCACTGGGTGAGCAGTTCTTC.

The CDR3 DNA follows: TGTGCCAGCTCATCAGGACAGGGGACGAACACTGAAGCTTTCTTT. Protein: CASSSGQGTNTEAFF. The chain employs TRBV18 and TRBJ1-1; TRBD1 aligns across 9 bases. Trimming at V came to 5 bases and at J to 1 base, leaving 5 bases not matched to a gene. Germline V gene lookup returns CDR1 KGHSH and CDR2 LQKENI. The CDR3 covers 15 residues. Full variable domain (outside the CDR3, taken from reference TRBV18 and TRBJ1-1): NAGVMQNPRHLVRRRGQEARLRCSPMKGHSHVYWYRQLPEEGLKFMVYLQKENIIDESGMPKERFSAEFPKEGPSILRIQQVVRGDSAAYFCASSSGQGTNTEAFFGQGTRLTVV.

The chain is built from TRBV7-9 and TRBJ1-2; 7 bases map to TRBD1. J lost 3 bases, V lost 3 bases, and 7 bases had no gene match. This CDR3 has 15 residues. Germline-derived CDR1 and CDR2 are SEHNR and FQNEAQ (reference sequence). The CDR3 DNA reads TGTGCCAGCAGCTTTACAGGGGTTAGAGACTATGGCTACACCTTC. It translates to CASSFTGVRDYGYTF.